The 7 T cell receptor beta chains listed next were all sequenced from one sample in a study of T cell responses to AZD1222 COVID-19 vaccine. Repertoires were generated with immunoSEQ multiplex PCR, while TCRdb's copy carries only in-frame clones and drops some. The sample carries about 75,000 clones, about nine tenths recorded once. The sequencing used peripheral blood, collected 28 days after the second AZD1222 dose. The receptors originated from an adult who received the AZD1222 COVID-19 vaccine.

This chain uses TRBV3-1 (or the pseudogene TRBV3-2) with TRBJ1-1; D gene uncertain. Deletions cut 5 bases from V and 4 bases from J, with 17 bases between. Germline CDR1 and CDR2: LGHDT and YNNKEL (reference sequence). CDR3 length: 15 residues. CDR3 protein: CASSSRGAGGTEAFF. The CDR3 DNA is TGTGCCAGCAGCTCGCGGGGAGCAGGTGGCACTGAAGCTTTCTTT.

A single count supports this clone. The rearrangement links TRBV11-3 to TRBJ2-1, with 9 bases matching TRBD1. The CDR3 loop spans 15 amino acids. With V trimmed by 4 bases and J by 9 bases, 10 bases remained unmatched. Per the germline V gene, CDR1 is SGHNT and CDR2 is YENEEA. As DNA, the CDR3 is TGTGCCAGCAGCTGGCGACAGGGGGAGCACTTTGAGCAGTTCTTC. Translated: CASSWRQGEHFEQFF.

The V call is TRBV19, the J call TRBJ1-1, with a possible D match to TRBD1 (5 bases). V lost 7 bases and J 1 base, leaving 16 bases between the germline ends. Germline assignment: CDR1 LNHDA and CDR2 SQIVND (reference sequence). This CDR3 is built from 15 residues. The CDR3 nucleotides are TGTGCCAGTACCCCTCCGGGGCACGAGAACACTGAAGCTTTCTTT. It encodes CASTPPGHENTEAFF.

This chain uses TRBV7-9 with TRBJ1-1; 7 nucleotides match TRBD1. Trimming cost V 3 bases and J 2 bases; bases outside gene matches: 12. The CDR3 runs to 17 residues. Germline V gene lookup returns CDR1 SEHNR and CDR2 FQNEAQ (reference sequence). The CDR3 DNA follows: TGTGCCAGCAGCTTGACCCCCTACAGGGGTTTTAACACTGAAGCTTTCTTT. Protein product: CASSLTPYRGFNTEAFF.

This clone was seen only a few times. This CDR3 is CASSIGTPGTEAFF. CDR3 sequence (DNA): TGTGCCAGTAGTATCGGGACTCCGGGCACTGAAGCTTTCTTT. This chain joins TRBV19 and TRBJ1-1, with TRBD1 as a possible D gene (5 bases). The V and J ends lost 3 bases and 4 bases respectively, with 12 bases between them. The CDR3 covers 14 residues. Per the germline V gene, CDR1 is LNHDA and CDR2 is SQIVND (reference sequence).

This chain joins TRBV3-1 (or the pseudogene TRBV3-2) and TRBJ2-1; no firm D call. There are 11 residues in the CDR3. Trimming stripped 0 bases from V and 7 bases from J, with 1 base between. Germline CDR1 and CDR2: LGHDT and YNNKEL (reference sequence). The CDR3 loop is CASSQENEQFF. Written as DNA, the CDR3 is TGTGCCAGCAGCCAAGAGAATGAGCAGTTCTTC.

V is TRBV5-4 and J is TRBJ2-7; a possible D gene is TRBD2 (6 bases). CDR1 and CDR2 from the germline V gene are SGHNT and YYREEE (reference sequence). Between the trimmed V and J ends, which lost 0 bases and 3 bases, there was a span of 10 bases. The CDR3 has 14 residues. Here the CDR3 DNA reads TGTGCCAGCAGCTTGGTCGGGGAGGTCTACGAGCAGTACTTC. It encodes CASSLVGEVYEQYF.